The 30 T cell receptor beta chains presented below share a single source sample, sequenced in a study of human T cells and chemical hapten exposure. The sample's treatment: therapeutic diphenylcyclopropenone sensitization with weekly scalp DPC. The study's library attached unique molecular identifiers to single cDNA molecules. TCRdb re-called the reads with MiXCR, one entry per CDR3 protein. In the table there are several thousand distinct CDR3 sequences, around 49% of which are singletons. Sequenced here: whole blood, sampled before DPC sensitization or 2, 6, or about 24 weeks after (not recorded which). These receptors were collected from an adult with alopecia areata. Some clones in this sample may be carry-over from other donors' samples. This table probably holds off-target reads from a library built for another chain.

V and J are TRBV4-1 and TRBJ2-3; D is unresolved. This CDR3 is built from 15 residues. The germline V and J ends were trimmed by 6 bases and 2 bases, with 15 bases remaining between them. CDR1 and CDR2 (germline): MGHRA, YSYEKL. As DNA, the CDR3 is TGCGCCAGCAGTCTTCACAGCGAGAACACAGATACGCAGTATTTT. This sequence encodes CASSLHSENTDTQYF.

The chain recombines TRBV20-1 with TRBJ2-1; tentative D call: TRBD2 (6 bases). The CDR3 consists of 15 residues. Germline CDR1 and CDR2: DFQATT and SNEGSKA (reference sequence). Between the trimmed V and J ends, which lost 6 bases and 7 bases, there was a span of 22 bases. CDR3 protein: CSAPVLGGMGNEQFF. The CDR3 DNA reads TGCAGTGCCCCTGTACTGGGGGGAATGGGGAATGAGCAGTTCTTC.

J is TRBJ2-3 and V is TRBV11-2; no clear D gene. CDR3 length: 11 amino acids. The germline V gene encodes CDR1 SGHAT and CDR2 FQNNGV. V gave up 2 bases and J gave up 11 bases, with 8 bases separating them. The CDR3 region has the DNA TGTGCCAGCAGCTTAACGAATGTGCAGTATTTT. Translated: CASSLTNVQYF.

This clonotype has more than one count but fewer than ten. The chain is built from TRBV28 and TRBJ2-5; D uncertain. Per germline, CDR1 MDHEN and CDR2 SYDVKM. This CDR3 contains 12 residues. The germline V and J ends were trimmed by 2 bases and 2 bases, with 3 bases remaining between them. The CDR3 bases are TGTGCCAGCAGTTTACTGCAAGAGACCCAGTACTTC. Its translation is CASSLLQETQYF.

The chain recombines TRBV25-1 with TRBJ1-2; maybe TRBD1 (5 bases). Germline CDR1 reads MGHDK; CDR2 reads SYGVNS. The V end lost 4 bases, the J end lost 1 base, and 10 bases lay between the germline ends. The CDR3 covers 14 residues. Here the CDR3 reads CASSVGPLNYGYTF. The CDR3 DNA is TGTGCCAGCAGTGTGGGACCCCTTAACTATGGCTACACCTTC.

V usage is TRBV4-1 and J usage is TRBJ1-6; no definite D call. The ends were cut back, 10 bases at V and 0 bases at J, with 16 bases in the middle. The CDR3 loop spans 16 amino acids. Germline V lookup: CDR1 MGHRA, CDR2 YSYEKL. The CDR3 spells CATSDTKSSYNSPLHF. CDR3 nucleotides: TGCGCCACCTCCGACACCAAGAGCTCCTATAATTCACCCCTCCACTTT.

This clonotype was seen a few times. The rearrangement uses TRBV13 and TRBJ2-5; D may match TRBD1 or TRBD2 (5 bases each). The CDR3 is 15 amino acids. V was cut by 3 bases and J by 4 bases, with 15 bases left in between. In germline, CDR1 is PRHDT, CDR2 FYEKMQ (reference sequence). Written as DNA, the CDR3 is TGTGCCAGCAGCTTCAGGGACCGAATTCGAGAGACCCAGTACTTC. Translated, it gives CASSFRDRIRETQYF.

This chain links TRBV12-3 or TRBV12-4 with TRBJ2-5; 11 nucleotides line up with TRBD2. The CDR3 loop spans 14 amino acids. J gave up 9 bases and V 6 bases, and 9 bases lay outside the gene matches. For the CDR3, the DNA is TGTGCCAGCAGACCGGGACTAGCGGAACAGTCCCAGTACTTC. This codes for CASRPGLAEQSQYF.

This clonotype was seen more than once but under ten times. The chain recombines TRBV9 with TRBJ2-6; D remains unclear. Germline V lookup: CDR1 SGDLS, CDR2 YYNGEE. CDR3 length: 13 residues. Trimming removed 2 bases from V and 1 base from J, with 1 base in between. The CDR3 region has the DNA TGTGCCAGCAGCGTTTCTGGGGCCAACGTCCTGACTTTC. This codes for CASSVSGANVLTF.

This chain links TRBV7-2 with TRBJ2-3; TRBD2 might be the D (6 bases). Per germline, CDR1 SGHTA and CDR2 FQGNSA. V gave up 5 bases and J gave up 3 bases, with 15 bases separating them. The CDR3 runs 15 residues. CDR3 sequence (DNA): TGTGCCAGCAGCCTGTGGGCTAGCGAAACAGATACGCAGTATTTT. This translates into CASSLWASETDTQYF.

V usage is TRBV19 and J usage is TRBJ2-7, with TRBD2 identical over 8 bases. The CDR3 spans 15 residues. The germline V gene has CDR1 LNHDA and CDR2 SQIVND (reference sequence). The J segment lost 3 bases and the V segment lost 3 bases, leaving 7 bases of the junction unmatched. In DNA form, the CDR3 reads TGTGCCAGTAGTATTCTTGGGAGCGGGAGCTACGAGCAGTACTTC. Residues: CASSILGSGSYEQYF.

There are a few counts of this clonotype. The chain has TRBV29-1 and TRBJ2-2, with 7 bases lining up with TRBD2. The ends lost 4 bases at V and 7 bases at J; junction bases unmatched: 6. This CDR3 region has 13 residues. The germline CDR1 and CDR2 sequences are SQVTM and ANQGSEA. The CDR3: CSVASGEDGELFF. The DNA of the CDR3 is TGCAGCGTTGCCAGCGGGGAGGACGGGGAGCTGTTTTTT.

The V call is TRBV29-1, the J call TRBJ2-3; D ambiguous. There are 14 residues in the CDR3. Trimming pared 5 bases from V and 3 bases from J, leaving 15 bases between. Germline CDR1 is SQVTM and CDR2 is ANQGSEA. Here the CDR3 DNA reads TGCAGCGTTACGGGCCTTCCATCTACAGATACGCAGTATTTT. Amino acid sequence: CSVTGLPSTDTQYF.

This clonotype was seen more than once but under ten times. The chain couples TRBV6-4 to TRBJ2-3, with a weak D call TRBD2 (5 bases). The CDR3 is 14 residues long. Between the trimmed V and J ends, which lost 2 bases and 2 bases, there was a span of 8 bases. The germline CDR1 and CDR2 sequences are MRHNA and SNTAGT. In DNA, the CDR3 is TGTGCCAGCAGTGACGGTCTAGCCACAGATACGCAGTATTTT. Translated: CASSDGLATDTQYF.

The rearrangement joins TRBV10-1 to TRBJ2-1, with a possible D match to TRBD2 (7 bases). Germline V lookup: CDR1 WNHNN, CDR2 SYGVQD (reference sequence). This CDR3 is built from 20 residues. V lost 2 bases and J 0 bases, leaving 23 bases between the germline ends. CDR3 protein: CASSERGGGGPRSSYNEQFF. CDR3 DNA: TGCGCCAGCAGTGAGAGGGGGGGCGGAGGGCCCCGTAGCTCCTACAATGAGCAGTTCTTC.

Only a few counts were recorded for this clonotype. The CDR3 here is CANGQGGARETQYF. CDR3 nucleotide sequence: TGTGCCAACGGACAGGGGGGAGCTCGGGAGACCCAGTACTTC. V gene TRBV10-3 combines with J gene TRBJ2-5; TRBD1 agrees at 10 bases. The germline CDR1 and CDR2 sequences are ENHRY and SYGVKD. After removal of 10 bases from V and 5 bases from J, the junction contained 10 bases not matched to a gene. The CDR3 has 14 residues.

The chain uses TRBV14 and TRBJ2-3; D may match TRBD1 or TRBD2 (5 bases each). Trimming removed 4 bases at V and 5 bases at J, with 10 bases between. CDR3 length: 13 residues. Germline V gives CDR1 SGHDN, CDR2 FVKESK. The CDR3 loop reads CASSRDLRDTQYF. The CDR3 region has the DNA TGTGCCAGCAGCCGGGACCTTCGAGATACGCAGTATTTT.

This clonotype appeared once. The chain is built from TRBV12-3 or TRBV12-4 and TRBJ1-1; D ambiguous. The CDR3 loop spans 16 amino acids. Trimming took off 5 bases at V and 0 bases at J, with 16 bases between the two ends. CDR3 in amino acids: CASSPGEGRMNTEAFF. CDR3 nucleotides: TGTGCCAGCAGTCCAGGCGAAGGGAGGATGAACACTGAAGCTTTCTTT.

This clonotype was counted a few times. V and J are TRBV12-3 or TRBV12-4 and TRBJ2-5; D is perhaps TRBD1 (5 bases). The CDR3 spans 12 residues. V lost 8 bases to trimming and J lost 5 bases, with 12 bases between them. CDR3 protein: CASRWGPETQYF. Here the CDR3 DNA reads TGTGCCAGCCGTTGGGGCCCGGAGACCCAGTACTTC.

This sequence joins TRBV4-2 and TRBJ1-1, with TRBD1 identical over 8 bases. The CDR3 runs 17 residues. Germline CDR1 reads LGHNA; CDR2 reads YNFKEQ. With 1 base clipped from V and 0 bases from J, the junction kept 7 bases outside the gene matches. The DNA for the CDR3 is TGTGCCAGCAGCCAAGCGCAGGGGGCAAACATGAACACTGAAGCTTTCTTT. This sequence encodes CASSQAQGANMNTEAFF.

The chain has TRBV4-1 and TRBJ2-3, with D perhaps TRBD1 (6 bases). Germline lookup yields CDR1 MGHRA and CDR2 YSYEKL. Trimming took 1 base from V and 0 from J, leaving 11 bases between them. CDR3 length: 16 amino acids. The CDR3 protein is CASSQGGQSSTDTQYF. CDR3 coding DNA: TGCGCCAGCAGCCAAGGCGGACAGTCTAGCACAGATACGCAGTATTTT.

In its sample, this clonotype was seen a few times. CDR3 amino acids: CASSLRTSGYNEQFF. The CDR3 nucleotides are TGTGCCAGCAGCCTGAGGACTAGCGGGTACAATGAGCAGTTCTTC. The chain recombines TRBV7-2 with TRBJ2-1, with 11 positions matching TRBD2. The CDR3 totals 15 residues. Germline CDR1 SGHTA, CDR2 FQGNSA. Trimming removed 5 bases from V and 4 bases from J; junction bases left unmatched: 4.

The chain joins TRBV6-2 or TRBV6-3 to TRBJ2-2; D might be TRBD1 (6 bases). This CDR3 comprises 15 residues. The germline gives CDR1 MNHEY, CDR2 SVGEGT. Trimming left V 6 bases short and J 2 bases short, with 13 bases between. The DNA for the CDR3 is TGTGCCAGCAGCTTCGACAGGACTAACACCGGGGAGCTGTTTTTT. Amino acids: CASSFDRTNTGELFF.

J is TRBJ2-4 and V is TRBV29-1; D unclear. V lost 4 bases and J 0 bases, leaving 7 bases between the germline ends. Germline values: CDR1 SQVTM, CDR2 ANQGSEA. The CDR3 covers 13 residues. For the CDR3, the DNA is TGCAGCGTTGGTCAGAAAGCCAAAAACATTCAGTACTTC. As protein: CSVGQKAKNIQYF.

The chain links TRBV13 to TRBJ2-1, with 7 bases fitting TRBD1. V gave up 0 bases and J gave up 4 bases; unmatched junction bases: 6. This CDR3 spans 16 amino acids. The V gene's germline CDR1 is PRHDT and CDR2 FYEKMQ (reference sequence). The CDR3 DNA follows: TGTGCCAGCAGCTTAGGCGACAGGGAGCTATACAATGAGCAGTTCTTC. Protein product: CASSLGDRELYNEQFF.

This chain joins TRBV12-3 or TRBV12-4 and TRBJ2-7; 7 bases are a match to TRBD2. The CDR3 runs 13 residues. Trimming removed 3 bases from V and 6 bases from J; junction bases left unmatched: 5. DNA of the CDR3: TGTGCCAGCAGTTTTTGGGGGGAGGGCGAGCAGTACTTC. Translating gives CASSFWGEGEQYF.

In its sample, this clonotype was seen a few times. CDR3 DNA sequence: TGTGCCAGCAGCTTAGCAACCAGGATGACTAGTTTGGACGAGCAGTACTTC. Protein sequence: CASSLATRMTSLDEQYF. The chain is built from TRBV7-8 and TRBJ2-7; TRBD2 is a possible D gene (6 bases). Per germline, CDR1 SGHVS and CDR2 FQNEAQ. Trimming removed 0 bases at V and 5 bases at J, with 20 bases between. The CDR3 covers 17 residues.

The gene calls are TRBV29-1 and TRBJ2-3, with D hard to call. This CDR3 is built from 14 residues. V was cut by 3 bases and J by 3 bases, with 13 bases left in between. CDR1 is SQVTM, CDR2 ANQGSEA, per germline. CDR3 sequence (DNA): TGCAGCGTTGAGCCAGGCACCCATACAGATACGCAGTATTTT. As protein: CSVEPGTHTDTQYF.

The V gene is TRBV27, the J gene TRBJ2-7, with D perhaps TRBD1 or TRBD2 (5 bases each). The germline V gene encodes CDR1 MNHEY and CDR2 SMNVEV (reference sequence). This CDR3 contains 13 residues. V was trimmed by 5 bases and J by 11 bases, leaving 19 bases between them. This CDR3 is CASSLFRGRREYF. Here the CDR3 DNA reads TGTGCCAGCAGTCTATTCCGGGGCCGTAGGGAGTACTTC.

Written as DNA, the CDR3 is TGTGCCAGCAGTCTCCGGGAGGGGCAGTTCTTC. This codes for CASSLREGQFF. This chain links TRBV12-3 or TRBV12-4 with TRBJ2-1; 8 bases match TRBD2. This CDR3 is built from 11 residues. After removal of 5 bases from V and 12 bases from J, the junction contained 3 bases not matched to a gene.